Following are 8 T cell receptor beta chains from one sample sequenced in a study of T cell changes during pregnancy in multiple sclerosis. This table comes from immunoSEQ multiplex PCR, and its TCRdb copy is limited to in-frame clones, with some not included. Here the sample spans about 98,000 clones, approximately 90% being singletons. The material was peripheral blood, obtained after pregnancy. These receptors came from a female donor in good health, enrolled as a control in a pregnancy study.

The gene calls are TRBV7-8 and TRBJ1-1; TRBD1 matches at 7 bases. The CDR3 loop spans 13 amino acids. Germline V gives CDR1 SGHVS, CDR2 FQNEAQ. The V and J ends lost 0 bases and 7 bases, in that order; junction bases with no gene match: 2. CDR3 in amino acids: CASSLAGDSEAFF. The CDR3 DNA is TGTGCCAGCAGCTTAGCAGGGGACAGTGAAGCTTTCTTT. The complete variable domain, with remaining parts taken from reference TRBV7-8 and TRBJ1-1, reads GAGVSQSPRYKVAKRGQDVALRCDPISGHVSLFWYQQALGQGPEFLTYFQNEAQLDKSGLPSDRFFAERPEGSVSTLKIQRTQQEDSAVYLCASSLAGDSEAFFGQGTRLTVV.

This sequence joins TRBV6-1 and TRBJ2-7, with D uncertain. Germline lookup yields CDR1 MNHNS and CDR2 SASEGT. V was trimmed by 0 bases and J by 9 bases, leaving 12 bases between them. The CDR3 loop spans 13 amino acids. CDR3 DNA sequence: TGTGCCAGCAGTGAAGCTGCACGCCAGGTGCAGTACTTC. Protein sequence: CASSEAARQVQYF.

The genes are TRBV19 and TRBJ2-1; 10 bases map to TRBD2. Germline CDR1 and CDR2: LNHDA and SQIVND (reference sequence). There are 16 residues in the CDR3. Losses at the gene ends were 6 bases for V and 9 bases for J; bases not matched to a gene: 14. The CDR3 reads CASSHGSGGAYVEQFF. DNA of the CDR3: TGTGCCAGTAGCCACGGGAGCGGGGGGGCCTATGTTGAGCAGTTCTTC.

The V call is TRBV6-4, the J call TRBJ2-2, with D perhaps TRBD1 (5 bases). From germline, CDR1 is MRHNA and CDR2 SNTAGT. The V end was cut by 0 bases, the J end by 4 bases, with 9 bases between. CDR3 size: 15 residues. The CDR3 is CASSDSGAPTGELFF. DNA of the CDR3: TGTGCCAGCAGTGACTCAGGGGCGCCCACCGGGGAGCTGTTTTTT.

This chain uses TRBV6-5 with TRBJ2-3; TRBD2 matches 7 bases. CDR1 is MNHEY and CDR2 is SVGAGI in the germline V gene. V gave up 8 bases and J gave up 6 bases; unmatched junction bases: 11. The CDR3 runs to 14 residues. CDR3 residues: CASRGSFDPDTQYF. The CDR3 coding sequence is TGTGCCAGCCGCGGGAGTTTCGATCCTGATACGCAGTATTTT.

The chain couples TRBV28 to TRBJ2-5; D remains unclear. V was trimmed by 3 bases and J by 0 bases, leaving 5 bases between them. The CDR3 is made up of 13 amino acids. Germline CDR1 reads MDHEN; CDR2 reads SYDVKM. The CDR3 sequence is CASSFPYQETQYF. The CDR3 DNA is TGTGCCAGCAGTTTTCCGTACCAAGAGACCCAGTACTTC.

This sequence joins TRBV19 and TRBJ2-2; 8 nucleotides align to TRBD1. Trimming at V came to 8 bases and at J to 4 bases, leaving 6 bases not matched to a gene. The CDR3 has 14 residues. Germline V gene lookup returns CDR1 LNHDA and CDR2 SQIVND (reference sequence). CDR3 sequence: CASERTGLTGELFF. In DNA form, the CDR3 reads TGTGCCAGTGAACGGACAGGGCTCACCGGGGAGCTGTTTTTT.

The chain links TRBV5-1 to TRBJ1-2; 7 bases map to TRBD1. The CDR3 loop spans 14 amino acids. The germline V gene encodes CDR1 SGHRS and CDR2 YFSETQ. With V trimmed by 4 bases and J by 3 bases, 6 bases remained unmatched. The CDR3 protein is CASSTGQKDYGYTF. DNA of the CDR3: TGCGCCAGCAGCACGGGACAGAAAGACTATGGCTACACCTTC.